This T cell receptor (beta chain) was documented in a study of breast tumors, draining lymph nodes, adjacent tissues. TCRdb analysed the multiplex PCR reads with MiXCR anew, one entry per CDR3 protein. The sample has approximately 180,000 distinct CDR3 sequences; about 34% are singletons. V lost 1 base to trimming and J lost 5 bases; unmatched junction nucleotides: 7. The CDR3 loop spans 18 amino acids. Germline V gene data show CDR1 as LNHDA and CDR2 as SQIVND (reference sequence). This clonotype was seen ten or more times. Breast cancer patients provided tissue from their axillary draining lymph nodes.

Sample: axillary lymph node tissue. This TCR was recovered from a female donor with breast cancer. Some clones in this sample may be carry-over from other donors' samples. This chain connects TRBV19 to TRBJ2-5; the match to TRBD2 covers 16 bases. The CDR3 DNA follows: TGTGCCAGTAGTATAGGAGGGACTAGCGGGGGGGCCGGGGAGACCCAGTACTTC. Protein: CASSIGGTSGGAGETQYF.